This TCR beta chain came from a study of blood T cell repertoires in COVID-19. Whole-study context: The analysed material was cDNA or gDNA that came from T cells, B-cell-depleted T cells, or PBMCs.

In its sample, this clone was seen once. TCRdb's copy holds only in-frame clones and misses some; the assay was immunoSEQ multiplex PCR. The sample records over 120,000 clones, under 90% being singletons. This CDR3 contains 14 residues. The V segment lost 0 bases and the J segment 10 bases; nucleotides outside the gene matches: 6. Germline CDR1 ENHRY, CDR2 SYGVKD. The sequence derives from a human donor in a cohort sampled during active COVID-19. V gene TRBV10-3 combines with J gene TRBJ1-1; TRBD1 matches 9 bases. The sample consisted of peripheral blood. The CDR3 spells CAISESDRGSRAFF. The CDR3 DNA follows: TGTGCCATCAGTGAGTCCGACAGGGGGTCGCGAGCTTTCTTT.